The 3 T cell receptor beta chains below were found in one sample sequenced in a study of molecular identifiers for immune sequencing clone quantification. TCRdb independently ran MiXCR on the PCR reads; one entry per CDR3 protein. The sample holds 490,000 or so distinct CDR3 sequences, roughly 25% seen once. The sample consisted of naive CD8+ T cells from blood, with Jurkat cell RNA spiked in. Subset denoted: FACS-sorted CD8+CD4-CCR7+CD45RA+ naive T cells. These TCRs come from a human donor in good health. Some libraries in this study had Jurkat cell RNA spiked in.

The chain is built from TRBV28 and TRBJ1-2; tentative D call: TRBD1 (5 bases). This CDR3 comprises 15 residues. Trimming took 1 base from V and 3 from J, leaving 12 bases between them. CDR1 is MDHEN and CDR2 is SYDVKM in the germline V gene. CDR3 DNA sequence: TGTGCCAGCAGTTTATCAGGAGAGACAGACTATGGCTACACCTTC. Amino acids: CASSLSGETDYGYTF.

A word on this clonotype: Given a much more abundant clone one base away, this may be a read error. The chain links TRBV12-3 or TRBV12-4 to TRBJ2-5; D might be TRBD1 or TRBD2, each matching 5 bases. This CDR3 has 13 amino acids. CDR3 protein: CASSLGGVETRYF. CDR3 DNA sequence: TGTGCCAGCAGTTTAGGAGGGGTAGAGACCCGGTACTTC.

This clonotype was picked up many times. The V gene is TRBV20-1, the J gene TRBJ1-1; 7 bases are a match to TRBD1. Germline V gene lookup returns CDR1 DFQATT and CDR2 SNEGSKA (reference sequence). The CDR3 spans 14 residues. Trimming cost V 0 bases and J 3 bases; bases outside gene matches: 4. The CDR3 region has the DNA TGCAGTGCTAGAGATCAGGGGGGGTACACTGAAGCTTTCTTT. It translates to CSARDQGGYTEAFF.